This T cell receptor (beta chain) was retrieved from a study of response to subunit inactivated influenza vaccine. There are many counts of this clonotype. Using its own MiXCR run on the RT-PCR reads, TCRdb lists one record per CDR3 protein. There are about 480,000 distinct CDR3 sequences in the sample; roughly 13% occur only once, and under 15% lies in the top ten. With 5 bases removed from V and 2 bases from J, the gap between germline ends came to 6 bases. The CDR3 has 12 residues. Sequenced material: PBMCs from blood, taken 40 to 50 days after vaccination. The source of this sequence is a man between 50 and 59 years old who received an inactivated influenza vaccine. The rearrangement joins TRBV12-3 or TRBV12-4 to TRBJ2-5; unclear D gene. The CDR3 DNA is TGTGCCAGCAGTCGGTCTCAAGAGACCCAGTACTTC. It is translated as CASSRSQETQYF.